A selection of T cell receptor beta chains follows, all from one sample in a study of cytomegalovirus exposure and HLA in healthy donors. Sequenced by immunoSEQ multiplex PCR; TCRdb stores in-frame clones only, minus some. This table has about 37,000 clones, 74% appearing once. The sequencing input was PBMCs. These receptors were obtained from a man younger than 40 in good health and CMV-seronegative. Each CDR3 is given with its conserved first and last residue. D genes are given only for firm matches. Clone size is given for some rows only: seen once, a few or many times, or a class if the clone is expanded.

d_call clone_size j_call v_call cdr3_length cdr3_aa cdr3_nt
TRBD1 once TRBJ2-3 TRBV7-9 15 CASIPPGQPTDTQYF TGTGCCAGCATCCCCCCGGGACAGCCCACAGATACGCAGTATTTT
NA NA TRBJ2-5 TRBV20-1 11 CSAILQETQYF TGCAGTGCTATACTACAAGAGACCCAGTACTTC
NA NA TRBJ2-7 TRBV7-8 12 CASSGSGYEQYF TGTGCCAGCAGCGGGAGTGGCTACGAGCAGTACTTC
TRBD1 NA TRBJ1-1 TRBV18 17 CASSPGQGGGENTEAFF TGTGCCAGCTCACCCGGACAGGGGGGAGGCGAGAACACTGAAGCTTTCTTT
NA few TRBJ1-2 TRBV6-1 15 CASTEFRTPGYGYTF TGTGCCAGCACCGAGTTCAGGACACCGGGCTATGGCTACACCTTC
TRBD2 once TRBJ2-1 TRBV18 14 CASSPQTSANEQFF TGTGCCAGCTCACCCCAAACTAGCGCCAATGAGCAGTTCTTC
TRBD1 NA TRBJ1-1 TRBV7-8 12 CASSDRDAEAFF TGTGCCAGCTCCGACAGGGACGCTGAAGCTTTCTTT
TRBD1 NA TRBJ1-2 TRBV6-1 15 CASSAAGTGNYGYTF TGTGCCAGCAGTGCCGCCGGGACAGGGAACTATGGCTACACCTTC
TRBD1 NA TRBJ1-4 TRBV7-9 14 CASSLDREGEKLFF TGTGCCAGCAGCCTAGACAGGGAGGGTGAAAAACTGTTTTTT
NA NA TRBJ2-2 TRBV6-1 13 CASISPNTGELFF TGTGCCAGCATCTCCCCGAACACCGGGGAGCTGTTTTTT
NA NA TRBJ2-2 TRBV6-4 14 CASSPSEYTGELFF TGTGCCAGCAGCCCTAGCGAGTACACCGGGGAGCTGTTTTTT
TRBD1 NA TRBJ2-2 TRBV11-2 14 CASSLGQGAGELFF TGTGCCAGCAGCTTAGGACAGGGGGCCGGGGAGCTGTTTTTT
NA NA TRBJ2-5 TRBV7-6 15 CASSLALTQGGTQYF TGTGCCAGCAGCTTAGCGTTGACACAGGGCGGGACCCAGTACTTC
NA NA TRBJ2-2 TRBV7-9 17 CSSSYVGRGSNTGELFF TGTTCCAGCAGCTACGTAGGAAGGGGATCGAACACCGGGGAGCTGTTTTTT
TRBD1 NA TRBJ1-3 TRBV4-1 17 CASSQGPQGASGNTIYF TGCGCCAGCAGCCAAGGCCCCCAGGGGGCTTCTGGAAACACCATATATTTT
NA NA TRBJ2-1 TRBV7-8 14 CASSLASGSDEQFF TGTGCCAGCAGCTTAGCATCAGGGTCCGATGAGCAGTTCTTC
NA few TRBJ2-5 TRBV14 15 CASSPRDPVRETQYF TGTGCCAGCAGCCCGCGGGACCCCGTTCGGGAGACCCAGTACTTC
TRBD1 NA TRBJ1-1 TRBV7-8 14 CASSSRGLNTEAFF TGTGCCAGCAGCTCCAGGGGGTTGAACACTGAAGCTTTCTTT
TRBD2 NA TRBJ2-7 TRBV27 16 CASSLSGLAGGHEQYF TGTGCCAGCAGTTTATCAGGACTAGCGGGAGGCCACGAGCAGTACTTC
TRBD1 few TRBJ1-1 TRBV6-4 13 CASSVTGGTEAFF TGTGCCAGCAGTGTGACAGGGGGCACTGAAGCTTTCTTT
TRBD1 few TRBJ1-4 TRBV7-9 13 CASSVDRVEKLFF TGTGCCAGCAGCGTCGACAGGGTTGAAAAACTGTTTTTT
NA NA TRBJ1-1 TRBV6-1 12 CASSKQGRKAFF TGTGCCAGCAGCAAACAGGGCCGAAAAGCTTTCTTT
TRBD1 NA TRBJ2-7 TRBV19 16 CASSIYGTAASDEQYF TGTGCCAGTAGTATATACGGGACAGCGGCATCGGACGAGCAGTACTTC
TRBD2 NA TRBJ2-1 TRBV29-1 15 CSVASGSNFNNEQFF TGCAGCGTTGCAAGCGGGAGTAATTTTAACAATGAGCAGTTCTTC
NA NA TRBJ1-1 TRBV18 15 CASSAYGGVDTEAFF TGTGCCAGCTCTGCCTACGGGGGGGTGGATACTGAAGCTTTCTTT
TRBD2 NA TRBJ2-2 TRBV9 17 CASSVDKAGGSNGELFF TGTGCCAGCAGCGTAGACAAAGCGGGAGGTAGTAACGGGGAGCTGTTTTTT
TRBD2 NA TRBJ2-1 TRBV9 16 CASSDGLAVSYNEQFF TGTGCCAGCAGCGACGGACTAGCGGTTTCCTACAATGAGCAGTTCTTC
TRBD1 NA TRBJ2-3 TRBV27 18 CASSLNPGTGRHTDTQYF TGTGCCAGCAGTTTAAATCCCGGGACAGGGAGGCACACAGATACGCAGTATTTT
TRBD1 NA TRBJ1-1 TRBV7-6 15 CASSFVTGGNTEAFF TGTGCCAGCAGCTTTGTGACAGGGGGAAACACTGAAGCTTTCTTT
TRBD1 NA TRBJ2-5 TRBV18 15 CASSPGTGGQETQYF TGTGCCAGCTCACCCGGGACAGGGGGCCAAGAGACCCAGTACTTC
TRBD1 NA TRBJ1-2 TRBV5-1 14 CASSTDRGAYGYPF TGCGCCAGCAGCACGGACAGGGGGGCTTATGGCTACCCCTTC
NA NA TRBJ2-5 TRBV6-5 15 CASSYSGQIGETQYF TGTGCCAGCAGTTACTCGGGGCAGATTGGAGAGACCCAGTACTTC
NA NA TRBJ2-5 TRBV30 14 CAWSVWEQEETQYF TGTGCCTGGAGTGTCTGGGAACAGGAAGAGACCCAGTACTTC
NA NA TRBJ1-5 TRBV27 14 CASSSGSSNQPQHF TGTGCCAGCAGTTCCGGGTCTAGCAATCAGCCCCAGCATTTT
NA NA TRBJ2-1 TRBV6-4 18 CASSDSGLGGAIYNEQFF TGTGCCAGCAGTGACTCGGGGCTGGGGGGGGCTATCTACAATGAGCAGTTCTTC
NA NA TRBJ1-2 TRBV9 17 CASSATYTVSGNYGYTF TGTGCCAGCAGCGCGACCTACACGGTGTCAGGGAACTATGGCTACACCTTC
NA NA TRBJ1-3 TRBV18 15 CASSPPGQRGNTIYF TGTGCCAGCTCACCACCTGGTCAAAGGGGGAACACCATATATTTT
NA NA TRBJ1-2 TRBV6-5 12 CASSLQGGGYTF TGTGCCAGCAGTTTACAGGGCGGGGGCTACACCTTC
NA few TRBJ2-7 TRBV7-6 14 CASSLDGSSYEQYF TGTGCCAGCAGCTTAGATGGGAGCTCCTACGAGCAGTACTTC
NA few TRBJ1-5 TRBV19 15 CASSIVDSSNQPQHF TGTGCCAGTAGTATTGTGGACAGTAGCAATCAGCCCCAGCATTTT
TRBD1 NA TRBJ2-7 TRBV18 14 CASSPRNRGHEQYF TGTGCCAGCTCACCGCGGAACAGGGGGCACGAGCAGTACTTC
NA NA TRBJ2-3 TRBV6-4 15 CASSSGTFGGDTQYF TGTGCCAGCAGTTCGGGGACGTTCGGGGGAGATACGCAGTATTTT
TRBD2 once TRBJ2-3 TRBV10-3 16 CAISYLAGGISDTQYF TGTGCCATCAGCTACTTAGCGGGAGGAATTTCAGATACGCAGTATTTT
NA NA TRBJ2-1 TRBV7-9 15 CASSLVGGRNNEQFF TGTGCCAGCAGCTTAGTGGGGGGGCGAAACAATGAGCAGTTCTTC
TRBD1 once TRBJ2-3 TRBV10-1 16 CASSDLTGGKIDTQYF TGCGCCAGCAGTGACCTTACAGGGGGCAAAATAGATACGCAGTATTTT
TRBD1 NA TRBJ1-2 TRBV2 14 CASRGTGTNYGYTF TGTGCCAGCAGAGGGACAGGGACTAACTATGGCTACACCTTC
NA NA TRBJ2-5 TRBV10-3 13 CAISRQAQETQYF TGTGCCATCAGCAGACAGGCGCAAGAGACCCAGTACTTC
NA NA TRBJ2-5 TRBV18 16 CASSPRLAQTQETQYF TGTGCCAGCTCACCACGCCTAGCGCAGACCCAAGAGACCCAGTACTTC
NA NA TRBJ1-4 TRBV15 15 CATSIRQISGEKLFF TGTGCCACCAGCATCCGACAGATATCAGGTGAAAAACTGTTTTTT
NA NA TRBJ2-7 TRBV10-2 15 CASSDPSVSTYEQYF TGCGCCAGCAGTGACCCTAGCGTATCGACCTACGAGCAGTACTTC
NA NA TRBJ1-2 TRBV5-1 14 CASSLGRGSYGYPF TGCGCCAGCAGCTTGGGCAGGGGATCCTATGGCTACCCCTTC
TRBD2 NA TRBJ2-2 TRBV5-1 20 CASSPWTSGTTFRWTGELFF TGCGCCAGCAGCCCCTGGACTAGCGGGACCACCTTCCGATGGACCGGGGAGCTGTTTTTT
NA few TRBJ1-1 TRBV7-6 14 CASSRQERRTEAFF TGTGCCAGCAGTCGACAGGAACGGAGAACTGAAGCTTTCTTT